The table lists the clone carrying this TCR beta chain with a count of one. Its antigen remains unknown. The data were obtained in a study of cytomegalovirus exposure and HLA in healthy donors. General study results and limits: Reports indicated that the classifier achieved high specificity and sensitivity in diagnosing cytomegalovirus status. Roughly uniform sequencing depth across donors was assumed, possibly incorrectly. For most TCR beta V segments, an earlier analysis put the productive rate at about 90% or about 30% of the time. When analyzed later, the rates of TCR association showed variation by HLA locus, with DRB1 the most and HLA-C the fewest.

The ends were cut back, 0 bases at V and 1 base at J, with 7 bases in the middle. CDR1 and CDR2 from the germline V gene are LNHNV and YYDKDF (reference sequence). The CDR3 runs to 14 residues. Vbeta (60) and Jbeta (13) primers were used in the PCR. Sequencing used immunoSEQ multiplex PCR; TCRdb keeps in-frame clones, though not all of them. The table shows a few hundred thousand clones, with almost 80% occurring only once. The sequence was obtained from a man aged 18 to 30 in good health and CMV-seronegative. The chain employs TRBV15 and TRBJ2-7; D uncertain. The sequenced sample consisted of PBMCs. CDR3 in amino acids: CATSRDARSYEQYF. The CDR3, as DNA: TGTGCCACCAGCAGAGATGCCCGGTCCTACGAGCAGTACTTC.